This is a list of T cell receptor beta chains from one sample in a study of blood T cell repertoires in COVID-19. Profiling relied on immunoSEQ multiplex PCR, and the TCRdb table lists in-frame clones only, not all of them. The profile shows 150,000 to 200,000 clones, 92% of them singletons. The sample comprised peripheral blood. The receptor set was obtained from a man between 25 and 39 years old with COVID-19, enrolled during active disease. Each CDR3 is given with its conserved first and last residue. A D gene is named only where the DNA matches it firmly. Size is stated for part of the rows, as once, few or many counts, or as a class when the clone is expanded.

cdr3_length	v_call	d_call	clone_size	j_call	cdr3_aa	cdr3_nt
14	TRBV7-8	TRBD2	-	TRBJ2-7	CASSFAAGDYEQYF	TGTGCCAGCAGCTTTGCGGCGGGGGACTACGAGCAGTACTTC
15	TRBV7-3	-	-	TRBJ2-7	CASSLGGGSFYEQYF	TGTGCCAGCAGCTTAGGTGGGGGCTCCTTCTACGAGCAGTACTTC
15	TRBV28	-	-	TRBJ1-1	CASSFRGGVFTEAFF	TGTGCCAGCAGTTTCCGGGGCGGGGTTTTCACTGAAGCTTTCTTT
13	TRBV24-1	-	-	TRBJ2-2	CATGGRGTGELFF	TGTGCCACCGGAGGCCGTGGGACCGGGGAGCTGTTTTTT
15	TRBV5-1	-	-	TRBJ1-2	CASSNLAGRRDGYTF	TGCGCCAGCAGCAACCTAGCTGGTCGTCGGGATGGCTACACCTTC
14	TRBV18	-	-	TRBJ1-2	CASSPGLSDYGYTF	TGTGCCAGCTCACCGGGACTCTCTGACTATGGCTACACCTTC
14	TRBV2	TRBD1	-	TRBJ2-7	CASSGQGSSYEQYF	TGTGCCAGCAGTGGACAGGGAAGCTCCTACGAGCAGTACTTC
19	TRBV14	-	-	TRBJ2-3	CASSHWPTSGTRITDTQYF	TGTGCCAGCAGCCACTGGCCGACCTCCGGGACACGAATTACAGATACGCAGTATTTT
13	TRBV21-1	-	once	TRBJ1-1	CASTSDRVYEAFF	TGTGCCAGCACCTCGGACAGGGTCTATGAAGCTTTCTTT
13	TRBV10-3	-	-	TRBJ2-2	CAISKEGTGELFF	TGTGCCATCAGTAAAGAGGGCACCGGGGAGCTGTTTTTT
13	TRBV7-3	TRBD1	-	TRBJ1-1	CASSFTGATEAFF	TGTGCCAGCAGCTTCACAGGGGCCACTGAAGCTTTCTTT
17	TRBV4-3	TRBD2	-	TRBJ2-3	CASSQARGGIYTDTQYF	TGCGCCAGCAGCCAAGCTCGCGGGGGGATTTACACAGATACGCAGTATTTT
16	TRBV6-5	-	-	TRBJ1-3	CASSYRWQGPGNTIYF	TGTGCCAGCAGTTACAGGTGGCAGGGGCCTGGAAACACCATATATTTT
17	TRBV30	TRBD1	-	TRBJ2-6	CAHRTGKVSSGANVLTF	TGTGCCCACAGGACAGGCAAAGTTAGCTCTGGGGCCAACGTCCTGACTTTC
17	TRBV5-1	TRBD1	-	TRBJ1-3	CASSSTDRGIGGNTIYF	TGCGCCAGCAGCTCCACGGACAGGGGCATCGGTGGAAACACCATATATTTT
14	TRBV7-2	TRBD1	-	TRBJ2-7	CASSPGTGYHEQYF	TGTGCCAGCAGCCCAGGGACAGGGTACCACGAGCAGTACTTC
17	TRBV5-1	-	-	TRBJ2-3	CASKGLPSPGYTDTQYF	TGCGCCAGCAAGGGGCTTCCGTCCCCCGGTTACACAGATACGCAGTATTTT
17	TRBV7-8	TRBD2	-	TRBJ2-2	CASSLLDSGGARGELFF	TGTGCCAGCAGCTTATTAGATAGCGGGGGTGCTCGCGGGGAGCTGTTTTTT
16	TRBV19	-	-	TRBJ1-4	CASSWLDSATNEKLFF	TGTGCCAGTAGCTGGCTCGATAGCGCAACTAATGAAAAACTGTTTTTT
14	TRBV13	TRBD2	-	TRBJ2-3	CASSGGGSTDTQYF	TGTGCCAGCAGCGGCGGGGGGAGCACAGATACGCAGTATTTT
14	TRBV27	TRBD1	few	TRBJ2-7	CASRRDRTTYEQYF	TGTGCCAGCCGAAGGGACAGGACTACCTACGAGCAGTACTTC
13	TRBV6-5	TRBD1	-	TRBJ1-2	CASSYSEGAGYTF	TGTGCCAGCAGTTACTCTGAGGGGGCTGGCTACACCTTC
13	TRBV19	-	-	TRBJ1-5	CASSLDGYQPQHF	TGTGCCAGTAGCCTAGACGGGTATCAGCCCCAGCATTTT
13	TRBV4-3	-	-	TRBJ1-1	CASSREVNTEAFF	TGCGCCAGCAGCCGGGAGGTGAACACTGAAGCTTTCTTT
14	TRBV28	-	-	TRBJ1-1	CASSLGTLNTEAFF	TGTGCCAGCAGTTTGGGCACATTGAACACTGAAGCTTTCTTT
12	TRBV9	-	-	TRBJ1-2	CASSVGGLGYTF	TGTGCCAGCAGCGTAGGAGGGTTAGGCTACACCTTC
14	TRBV28	-	-	TRBJ1-3	CASLREGSGNTIYF	TGTGCCAGTTTGCGGGAGGGTTCTGGAAACACCATATATTTT
14	TRBV5-6	-	-	TRBJ1-3	CASSFGNSGNTIYF	TGTGCCAGCAGCTTCGGGAACTCTGGAAACACCATATATTTT
15	TRBV18	TRBD1	-	TRBJ1-1	CASSAGTGDNTEAFF	TGTGCCAGCTCAGCCGGGACAGGGGACAACACTGAAGCTTTCTTT
13	TRBV29-1	TRBD1	-	TRBJ1-3	CSGKTGGRNTIYF	TGCAGCGGTAAAACAGGGGGACGAAACACCATATATTTT
15	TRBV4-2	-	-	TRBJ2-1	CASSQARTAYNEQFF	TGTGCCAGCAGCCAAGCGCGGACAGCCTACAATGAGCAGTTCTTC
15	TRBV4-3	TRBD1	-	TRBJ1-4	CASSQNRGYNEKLFF	TGCGCCAGCAGCCAGAACAGGGGGTATAATGAAAAACTGTTTTTT
17	TRBV4-3	TRBD1	-	TRBJ2-2	CASSQHVDRVGTGELFF	TGCGCCAGCAGCCAACATGTTGACAGGGTGGGCACCGGGGAGCTGTTTTTT
13	TRBV12-3/TRBV12-4	-	few	TRBJ1-2	CASSPGSHWGYTF	TGTGCCAGCAGTCCCGGGTCGCACTGGGGCTACACCTTC
16	TRBV6-6	TRBD1	-	TRBJ2-1	CASRLQGASLWDEQFF	TGTGCCAGCAGATTACAGGGGGCCTCCCTATGGGATGAGCAGTTCTTC
16	TRBV15	TRBD1	-	TRBJ2-7	CATSRVSGTGRDEQYF	TGTGCCACCAGCAGAGTCTCCGGGACAGGGAGGGACGAGCAGTACTTC
16	TRBV27	-	-	TRBJ1-2	CASSLSLGEVDYGYTF	TGTGCCAGCAGTTTATCCCTAGGGGAAGTGGACTATGGCTACACCTTC
13	TRBV7-3	-	-	TRBJ2-1	CASSFLRGAEQFF	TGTGCCAGCAGCTTTCTTCGGGGAGCTGAGCAGTTCTTC
18	TRBV7-9	-	-	TRBJ1-3	CASSLWDSVDPAGNTIYF	TGTGCCAGCAGCTTATGGGACTCTGTTGACCCAGCTGGAAACACCATATATTTT
11	TRBV2	-	-	TRBJ1-1	CASRRNTEAFF	TGTGCCAGCCGTAGGAACACTGAAGCTTTCTTT
15	TRBV28	-	-	TRBJ1-2	CASSFGGAGNYGYTF	TGTGCCAGCAGTTTTGGGGGGGCGGGTAACTATGGCTACACCTTC
14	TRBV2	TRBD1	-	TRBJ1-3	CASSQGVSGNTIYF	TGTGCCAGCAGCCAGGGGGTATCAGGAAACACCATATATTTT
11	TRBV20-1	TRBD1	-	TRBJ1-1	CSSPGGTEAFF	TGCAGTAGTCCAGGGGGGACTGAAGCTTTCTTT
19	TRBV7-3	TRBD1	once	TRBJ2-1	CASSSFRGLLTGGYNEQFF	TGTGCCAGCAGCTCCTTCCGTGGGTTGTTGACAGGGGGCTACAATGAGCAGTTCTTC
19	TRBV3-1/TRBV3-2	TRBD2	-	TRBJ2-3	CASSRWTSGGAGPPDTQYF	TGTGCCAGCAGCCGTTGGACTAGCGGGGGGGCAGGGCCGCCAGATACGCAGTATTTT
13	TRBV5-5	TRBD1	-	TRBJ2-5	CASSHRGQETQYF	TGTGCCAGCAGCCACAGGGGCCAAGAGACCCAGTACTTC
14	TRBV5-4	TRBD1	once	TRBJ2-5	CASSLQGAQETQYF	TGTGCCAGCAGTTTACAGGGGGCACAAGAGACCCAGTACTTC
13	TRBV11-2	-	-	TRBJ1-2	CASSPGLAYGYTF	TGTGCCAGCAGCCCGGGACTCGCCTATGGCTACACCTTC
14	TRBV28	-	-	TRBJ2-7	CASSFTWRSYEQYF	TGTGCCAGCAGTTTTACCTGGAGGTCCTACGAGCAGTACTTC
14	TRBV6-6	-	-	TRBJ2-7	CASSYFTGYYEQYF	TGTGCCAGCAGTTACTTTACAGGTTACTACGAGCAGTACTTC
13	TRBV28	-	-	TRBJ1-2	CASLTASNYGYTF	TGTGCCAGCCTGACAGCTTCGAACTATGGCTACACCTTC
16	TRBV7-2	TRBD1	-	TRBJ1-2	CASSPWTGSTNYGYTF	TGTGCCAGCAGCCCATGGACAGGTAGCACTAACTATGGCTACACCTTC